Following are 27 T cell receptor beta chains from one sample sequenced in a study of blood T cell repertoires in COVID-19. Libraries were prepared by immunoSEQ multiplex PCR; TCRdb keeps only in-frame clonotypes and omits some of them. Of 130,000 or so clones listed, approximately 88% are singletons. The sample taken for sequencing was peripheral blood. Receptors originate from a woman over 75 with acute or convalescent COVID-19.

The rearrangement links TRBV20-1 to TRBJ2-3; 8 nucleotides align to TRBD2. Germline assignment: CDR1 DFQATT and CDR2 SNEGSKA (reference sequence). The CDR3 length is 16 residues. J lost 1 base, V lost 3 bases, and 9 bases had no gene match. Here the CDR3 reads CSASSAGGWGTDTQYF. For the CDR3, the DNA is TGCAGTGCTAGTTCGGCGGGAGGTTGGGGCACAGATACGCAGTATTTT.

The V call is TRBV9, the J call TRBJ2-3; TRBD2 agrees at 9 bases. CDR1 SGDLS and CDR2 YYNGEE come from the germline V gene. The CDR3 is 14 residues long. Trimming took 4 bases from V and 6 from J; bases not matched to a gene: 6. The chain's CDR3 is CASSKAGGGDTQYF. Written as DNA, the CDR3 is TGTGCCAGCAGCAAAGCGGGGGGAGGTGATACGCAGTATTTT.

As DNA, the CDR3 is TGTGCCAGCTCACCGGACAGGGGTGGCTACACCTTC. It encodes CASSPDRGGYTF. The V call is TRBV18, the J call TRBJ1-2, with 9 nucleotides matching TRBD1. Germline trimming cut 3 bases from V and 7 bases from J; bases unmatched to any gene: 0. The CDR3 has 12 residues. Per the germline V gene, CDR1 is KGHSH and CDR2 is LQKENI.

The chain combines TRBV15 with TRBJ2-7; tentative D call: TRBD2 (6 bases). Germline CDR1 LNHNV, CDR2 YYDKDF (reference sequence). CDR3 length: 16 amino acids. V shed 1 base and J shed 7 bases, with 20 bases lying between them. This chain's CDR3 is CATSRGLAGSRDEQYF. The DNA for the CDR3 is TGTGCCACCAGCAGAGGCTTGGCGGGGTCTCGCGATGAGCAGTACTTC.

The gene calls are TRBV23-1 and TRBJ2-6; maybe TRBD1 (6 bases). TRBV23-1 is an ORF; its function is uncertain. The V gene lost 6 bases and the J gene lost 1 base, with 22 bases spanning the gap. The CDR3 has 19 residues. The CDR3 is CASSLQGKLRASGANVLTF. The CDR3 DNA reads TGCGCCAGCAGCTTACAGGGAAAACTCAGGGCTTCTGGGGCCAACGTCCTGACTTTC.

The chain carries TRBV7-6 and TRBJ2-1; D perhaps matches TRBD2 (6 bases). Deletions cut 1 base from V and 2 bases from J, with 9 bases between. Germline-derived CDR1 and CDR2 are SGHVS and FNYEAQ. The CDR3 extends over 15 amino acids. This CDR3 is CASSLEGGAYNEQFF. The CDR3 DNA sequence: TGTGCCAGCAGCTTAGAGGGCGGGGCCTACAATGAGCAGTTCTTC.

V gene TRBV29-1 combines with J gene TRBJ1-1; the match to TRBD1 covers 8 bases. Germline CDR1 SQVTM, CDR2 ANQGSEA. The ends lost 7 bases at V and 5 bases at J; junction bases unmatched: 3. The CDR3 runs 11 residues. The CDR3 spells CSGTGRTEAFF. CDR3 DNA: TGCAGCGGGACAGGGAGAACTGAAGCTTTCTTT.

J is TRBJ2-3 and V is TRBV18; 11 bases match TRBD2. Losses at the gene ends were 5 bases for V and 2 bases for J; bases not matched to a gene: 3. CDR3 length equals 15 residues. The germline gives CDR1 KGHSH, CDR2 LQKENI. The CDR3 DNA sequence: TGTGCCAGCTCATCGACTAGCGGGGTCACAGATACGCAGTATTTT. Translated: CASSSTSGVTDTQYF. The whole variable domain, remainder taken from reference TRBV18 and TRBJ2-3, is NAGVMQNPRHLVRRRGQEARLRCSPMKGHSHVYWYRQLPEEGLKFMVYLQKENIIDESGMPKERFSAEFPKEGPSILRIQQVVRGDSAAYFCASSSTSGVTDTQYFGPGTRLTVL.

This clone appeared once. V and J are TRBV6-1 and TRBJ1-2; no clear D. CDR3 size: 11 residues. V was clipped by 10 bases and J by 7 bases, with 13 bases between them. Germline CDR1 and CDR2: MNHNS and SASEGT. Written as DNA, the CDR3 is TGTGCCACGATAGCCTCCTTTGGCTACACCTTC. It encodes CATIASFGYTF.

J is TRBJ1-6 and V is TRBV5-1; TRBD1 matches at 7 bases. The CDR3 contains 18 residues. CDR1 is SGHRS, CDR2 YFSETQ, per germline. After removal of 0 bases from V and 5 bases from J, the junction contained 11 bases not matched to a gene. CDR3 in amino acids: CASSLEQHTGVNNSPLHF. The CDR3 bases are TGCGCCAGCAGCTTGGAGCAACATACAGGGGTTAATAATTCACCCCTCCACTTT.

The rearrangement links TRBV7-2 to TRBJ2-1; D is possibly TRBD2 (5 bases). V lost 2 bases and J lost 4, with 12 bases in between. Germline values: CDR1 SGHTA, CDR2 FQGNSA. CDR3 length: 15 amino acids. CDR3 in amino acids: CASSLPRRGYNEQFF. The CDR3 DNA sequence: TGTGCCAGCAGCTTACCTAGAAGAGGGTACAATGAGCAGTTCTTC.

The chain has TRBV23-1 and TRBJ2-7, with D maybe TRBD1 (6 bases). TRBV23-1 is filed as an ORF, its function uncertain. The CDR3 contains 12 residues. The V and J ends lost 7 bases and 11 bases respectively, with 18 bases between them. The DNA for the CDR3 is TGCGCCAGCACCCAACCGAAGACAGGCGAGTACTTC. Translating gives CASTQPKTGEYF.

This clone was seen a few times. The chain has TRBV5-4 and TRBJ1-2; TRBD1 is a possible D gene (5 bases). Per the germline V gene, CDR1 is SGHNT and CDR2 is YYREEE (reference sequence). CDR3 length: 14 residues. Trimming stripped 0 bases from V and 3 bases from J, with 9 bases between. The CDR3: CASSLGGEDYGYTF. The CDR3 coding sequence is TGTGCCAGCAGCTTGGGGGGGGAAGACTATGGCTACACCTTC.

This chain joins TRBV11-2 and TRBJ1-6, with no clear D. Trimming removed 4 bases from V and 7 bases from J, with 5 bases in between. The germline gives CDR1 SGHAT, CDR2 FQNNGV. This CDR3 is built from 12 residues. The DNA of the CDR3 is TGTGCCAGCAGCTCCTTGAATTCACCCCTCCACTTT. Translation: CASSSLNSPLHF.

This sequence joins TRBV2 and TRBJ2-1; 7 bases fit TRBD2. In germline, CDR1 is SNHLY, CDR2 FYNNEI. This CDR3 region has 14 residues. Unmatched junction bases numbered 13, after V lost 8 bases and J lost 9 bases. DNA for the CDR3: TGTGCCAGCTGCGGGGACCCCCCGGGGGGTGAGCAGTTCTTC. As protein: CASCGDPPGGEQFF.

The rearrangement links TRBV4-3 to TRBJ2-1, with 13 bases fitting TRBD2. V lost 0 bases and J lost 10; bases outside the gene matches: 9. The germline V gene encodes CDR1 LGHNA and CDR2 YSLEER. The CDR3 runs 17 residues. CDR3 nucleotide sequence: TGCGCCAGCAGCCAAGAGCCCGCCGGACTAGCGGGAGTCGAGCAGTTCTTC. Translating gives CASSQEPAGLAGVEQFF.

The chain joins TRBV19 to TRBJ1-1, with no clear D. The CDR3 extends over 14 amino acids. V was clipped by 5 bases and J by 3 bases, with 13 bases between them. Germline V gene sequence: CDR1 LNHDA, CDR2 SQIVND (reference sequence). The CDR3 protein is CASSLGVGDTEAFF. CDR3 nucleotides: TGTGCCAGTAGTCTCGGGGTTGGGGACACTGAAGCTTTCTTT.

The chain combines TRBV3-1 (or the pseudogene TRBV3-2) with TRBJ1-2; a weak D match, TRBD1 (6 bases). Trimming cost V 5 bases and J 8 bases, with 18 bases left between them. The length of the CDR3 is 14 residues. Germline V gene data show CDR1 as LGHDT and CDR2 as YNNKEL (reference sequence). CDR3 protein: CASSFSVQGGGYTF. CDR3 bases: TGTGCCAGCAGCTTCTCTGTACAGGGTGGCGGCTACACCTTC.

The rearrangement links TRBV29-1 to TRBJ1-2; D remains ambiguous. The germline gives CDR1 SQVTM, CDR2 ANQGSEA. The V end was cut by 3 bases, the J end by 0 bases, with 8 bases between. CDR3 length: 13 amino acids. CDR3 protein: CSVDVFANYGYTF. DNA for the CDR3: TGCAGCGTTGACGTGTTCGCTAACTATGGCTACACCTTC.

This clone was counted once. This sequence joins TRBV4-3 and TRBJ2-3; tentative D call: TRBD2 (6 bases). The CDR3 is made up of 15 amino acids. The V gene lost 5 bases and the J gene lost 0 bases, with 12 bases spanning the gap. The V gene's germline CDR1 is LGHNA and CDR2 YSLEER. Here the CDR3 reads CASSSLSGSTDTQYF. The CDR3 nucleotides read TGCGCCAGCAGCTCCCTTAGCGGAAGCACAGATACGCAGTATTTT.

In its sample, this clone was seen a few times. In DNA, the CDR3 is TGTGCCAGCAGTTCCGGACAGGGCCTCTTGCATTTT. This codes for CASSSGQGLLHF. V usage is TRBV6-2 or TRBV6-3 and J usage is TRBJ1-5, with 8 bases that match TRBD1. Trimming cost V 4 bases and J 15 bases; bases outside gene matches: 8. This CDR3 contains 12 residues. Germline lookup yields CDR1 MNHEY and CDR2 SVGEGT.

The genes are TRBV20-1 and TRBJ2-7, with D perhaps TRBD2 (5 bases). This CDR3 is 11 amino acids long. V was shortened by 5 bases and J by 2 bases, with 7 bases between the two germline ends. Germline CDR1 and CDR2: DFQATT and SNEGSKA (reference sequence). The CDR3 loop reads CSAPGTYEQYF. Here the CDR3 DNA reads TGCAGTGCTCCCGGGACCTACGAGCAGTACTTC.

The gene calls are TRBV7-6 and TRBJ2-1; 10 positions agree with TRBD2. Germline CDR1 reads SGHVS; CDR2 reads FNYEAQ. The CDR3 is made up of 16 amino acids. V gave up 5 bases and J gave up 2 bases; unmatched junction bases: 6. The CDR3 protein is CASSPQAGGAYNEQFF. The CDR3 DNA reads as TGTGCCAGCAGCCCCCAAGCGGGAGGGGCCTACAATGAGCAGTTCTTC. Combining the CDR3 with reference TRBV7-6 and TRBJ2-1 gives the whole variable domain GAGVSQSPRYKVTKRGQDVALRCDPISGHVSLYWYRQALGQGPEFLTYFNYEAQQDKSGLPNDRFSAERPEGSISTLTIQRTEQRDSAMYRCASSPQAGGAYNEQFFGPGTRLTVL.

The chain is built from TRBV7-2 and TRBJ2-7; D might be TRBD1 (6 bases). The CDR3 spans 13 residues. Deletions cut 5 bases from V and 6 bases from J, with 14 bases between. CDR1 is SGHTA, CDR2 FQGNSA, per germline. CDR3 loop: CASSRGTSREQYF. The CDR3 DNA is TGTGCCAGCAGCAGGGGGACCTCACGCGAGCAGTACTTC.

The chain employs TRBV3-1 (or the pseudogene TRBV3-2) and TRBJ2-7, with 8 bases aligning to TRBD2. The J segment lost 7 bases and the V segment lost 1 base, leaving 9 bases of the junction unmatched. Germline assignment: CDR1 LGHDT and CDR2 YNNKEL (reference sequence). The CDR3 runs to 15 residues. In DNA, the CDR3 is TGTGCCAGCAGCCAAGGGATAGCGGGATCGGGAGAGCAGTACTTC. Translation gives CASSQGIAGSGEQYF.

This clone was counted a few times. V is TRBV18 and J is TRBJ2-1; TRBD2 matches at 10 bases. Germline loops: CDR1 KGHSH, CDR2 LQKENI. The CDR3 is 15 residues long. V was pared by 2 bases and J by 7 bases, with 5 bases of the junction left unmatched. The CDR3 region has the DNA TGTGCCAGCTCACCAACCCAGCGGGAGGGGAATGAGCAGTTCTTC. Protein sequence: CASSPTQREGNEQFF.

CDR3 in DNA: TGCGCCAGCAGCCAAGCGGACAGACGCAAAAACATTCAGTACTTC. Encoded protein: CASSQADRRKNIQYF. J is TRBJ2-4 and V is TRBV4-1; maybe TRBD1 (6 bases). The CDR3 covers 15 residues. V dropped 1 base and J dropped 3 bases, with 10 bases sitting between them. The germline gives CDR1 MGHRA, CDR2 YSYEKL.